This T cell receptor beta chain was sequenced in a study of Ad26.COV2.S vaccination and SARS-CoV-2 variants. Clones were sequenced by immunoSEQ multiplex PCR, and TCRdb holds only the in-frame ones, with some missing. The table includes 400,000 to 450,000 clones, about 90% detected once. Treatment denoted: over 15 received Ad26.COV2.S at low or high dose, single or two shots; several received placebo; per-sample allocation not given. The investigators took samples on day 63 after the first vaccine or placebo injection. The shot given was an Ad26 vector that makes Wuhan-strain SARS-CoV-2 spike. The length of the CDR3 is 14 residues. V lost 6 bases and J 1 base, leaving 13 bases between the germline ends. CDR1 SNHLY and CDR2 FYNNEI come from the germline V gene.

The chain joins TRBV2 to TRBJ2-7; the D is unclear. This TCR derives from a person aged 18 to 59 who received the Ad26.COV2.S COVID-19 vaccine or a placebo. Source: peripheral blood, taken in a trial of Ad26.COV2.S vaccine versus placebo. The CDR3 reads CASRKGIRSYEQYF. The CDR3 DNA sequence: TGTGCCAGCAGAAAGGGTATTCGGTCCTACGAGCAGTACTTC.